This passage covers 2 T cell receptor beta chains from one sample sequenced in a study of T cell responses to AZD1222 COVID-19 vaccine (dated by TCRdb to 2020 to 2022). The time point label for this specimen denotes: baseline before first vaccination. The library was generated by the immunoSEQ multiplex PCR assay. What TCRdb holds here is the immuneACCESS table cut down to in-frame rearrangements. Part of the clones is not present; checked against another copy, under half of the missing clones reflect an unresolved V gene, and the others are unexplained. For this sample there are about 170,000 clones; more than 90% appear just once. The leading ten clones occupy about 3% of the sample. The starting material was peripheral blood, obtained on day 0 of AZD1222 vaccination. All receptors derive from an adult in good health.

The chain employs TRBV2 and TRBJ1-5; 7 positions agree with TRBD1. CDR1 is SNHLY, CDR2 FYNNEI, per germline. The CDR3 loop spans 13 amino acids. J gave up 7 bases and V 5 bases, and 5 bases lay outside the gene matches. CDR3 residues: CASSSTGYQPQHF. CDR3 DNA: TGTGCCAGCAGTTCGACAGGGTACCAGCCCCAGCATTTT.

This chain joins TRBV28 and TRBJ2-7; the D gene is possibly TRBD1 (6 bases). The CDR3 is 15 amino acids. Germline values: CDR1 MDHEN, CDR2 SYDVKM. Trimming took off 6 bases at V and 3 bases at J, with 18 bases between the two ends. The chain's CDR3 is CASSHPTGHSYEQYF. In nucleotides, the CDR3 is TGTGCCAGCAGCCATCCAACGGGACACAGCTACGAGCAGTACTTC.